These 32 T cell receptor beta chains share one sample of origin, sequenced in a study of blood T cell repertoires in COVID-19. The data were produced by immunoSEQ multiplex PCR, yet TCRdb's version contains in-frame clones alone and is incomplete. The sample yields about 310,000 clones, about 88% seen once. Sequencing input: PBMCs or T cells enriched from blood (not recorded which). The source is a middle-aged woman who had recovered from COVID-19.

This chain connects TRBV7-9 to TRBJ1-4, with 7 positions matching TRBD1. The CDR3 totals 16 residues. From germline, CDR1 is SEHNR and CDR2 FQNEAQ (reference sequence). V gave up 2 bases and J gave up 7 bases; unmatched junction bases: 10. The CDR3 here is CASSLSLTGFSEKLFF. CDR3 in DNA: TGTGCCAGCAGCTTATCGCTGACAGGGTTTTCTGAAAAACTGTTTTTT. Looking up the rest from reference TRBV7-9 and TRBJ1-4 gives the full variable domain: DTGVSQNPRHKITKRGQNVTFRCDPISEHNRLYWYRQTLGQGPEFLTYFQNEAQLEKSRLLSDRFSAERPKGSFSTLEIQRTEQGDSAMYLCASSLSLTGFSEKLFFGSGTQLSVL.

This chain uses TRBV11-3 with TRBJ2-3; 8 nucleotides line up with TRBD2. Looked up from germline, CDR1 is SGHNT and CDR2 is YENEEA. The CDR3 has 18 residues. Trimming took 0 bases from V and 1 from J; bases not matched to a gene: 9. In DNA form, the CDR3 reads TGTGCCAGCAGCTTAGATCAAACTAGCGGACGGGGCACAGATACGCAGTATTTT. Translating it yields CASSLDQTSGRGTDTQYF.

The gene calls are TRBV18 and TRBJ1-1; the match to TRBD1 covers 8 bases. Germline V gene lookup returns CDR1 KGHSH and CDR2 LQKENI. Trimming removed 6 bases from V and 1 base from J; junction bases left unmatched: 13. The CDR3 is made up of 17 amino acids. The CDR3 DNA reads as TGTGCCAGCTCCCCTGGGCTTCCAGGGACAGGGAACACTGAAGCTTTCTTT. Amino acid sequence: CASSPGLPGTGNTEAFF.

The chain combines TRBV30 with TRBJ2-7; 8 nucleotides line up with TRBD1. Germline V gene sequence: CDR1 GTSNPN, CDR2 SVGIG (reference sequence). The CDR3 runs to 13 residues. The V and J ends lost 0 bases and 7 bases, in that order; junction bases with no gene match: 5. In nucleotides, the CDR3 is TGTGCCTGGAGTGTTTACAGGGGGATTGAGCAGTACTTC. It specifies CAWSVYRGIEQYF.

CDR3 nucleotides: TGTGCCAGCAGCAACCCCCCGTCCCGGAACACCATATATTTT. Translation gives CASSNPPSRNTIYF. The chain joins TRBV21-1 to TRBJ1-3. TRBV21-1 is deemed a pseudogene. CDR3 length: 14 residues.

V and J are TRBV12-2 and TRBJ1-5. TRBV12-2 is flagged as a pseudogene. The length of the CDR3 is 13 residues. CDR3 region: CASRLALNQPQHF. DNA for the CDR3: TGTGCAAGTCGCTTAGCCCTTAATCAGCCCCAGCATTTT.

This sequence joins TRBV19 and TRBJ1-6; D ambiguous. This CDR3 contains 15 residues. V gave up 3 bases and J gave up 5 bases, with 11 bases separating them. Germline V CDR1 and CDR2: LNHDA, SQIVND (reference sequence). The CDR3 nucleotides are TGTGCCAGTAGTATTTCACGCACGGATAATTCACCCCTCCACTTT. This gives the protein CASSISRTDNSPLHF. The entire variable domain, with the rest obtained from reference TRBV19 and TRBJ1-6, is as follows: DGGITQSPKYLFRKEGQNVTLSCEQNLNHDAMYWYRQDPGQGLRLIYYSQIVNDFQKGDIAEGYSVSREKKESFPLTVTSAQKNPTAFYLCASSISRTDNSPLHFGNGTRLTVT.

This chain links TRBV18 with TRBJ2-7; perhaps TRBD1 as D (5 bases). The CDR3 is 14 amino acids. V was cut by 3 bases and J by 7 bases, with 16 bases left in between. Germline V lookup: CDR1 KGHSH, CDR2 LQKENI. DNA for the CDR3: TGTGCCAGCTCACCGGGGCAGTTTGATCGTGAGCAGTACTTC. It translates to CASSPGQFDREQYF.

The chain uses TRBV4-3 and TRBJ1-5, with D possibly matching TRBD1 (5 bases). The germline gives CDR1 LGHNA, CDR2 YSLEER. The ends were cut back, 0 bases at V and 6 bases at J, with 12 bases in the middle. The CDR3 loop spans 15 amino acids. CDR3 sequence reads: CASSQDGGFRQPQHF. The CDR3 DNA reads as TGCGCCAGCAGCCAAGATGGGGGGTTCCGTCAGCCCCAGCATTTT.

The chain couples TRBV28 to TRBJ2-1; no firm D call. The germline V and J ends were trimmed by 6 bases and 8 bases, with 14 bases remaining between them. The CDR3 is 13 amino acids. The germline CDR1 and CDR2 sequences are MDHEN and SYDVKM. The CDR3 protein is CASSSNTFDEQFF. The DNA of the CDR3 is TGTGCCAGCAGCTCGAACACATTCGATGAGCAGTTCTTC.

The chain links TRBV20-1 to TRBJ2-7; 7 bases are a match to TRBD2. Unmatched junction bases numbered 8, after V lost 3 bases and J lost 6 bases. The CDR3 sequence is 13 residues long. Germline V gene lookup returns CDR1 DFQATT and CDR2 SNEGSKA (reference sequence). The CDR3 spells CSASGGGFVEQYF. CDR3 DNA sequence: TGCAGTGCTAGTGGGGGAGGGTTTGTCGAGCAGTACTTC.

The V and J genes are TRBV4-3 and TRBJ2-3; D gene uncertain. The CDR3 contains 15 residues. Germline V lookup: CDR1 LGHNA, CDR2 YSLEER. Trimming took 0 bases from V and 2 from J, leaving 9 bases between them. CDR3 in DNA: TGCGCCAGCAGCCAAGAAACTGGGCCCACAGATACGCAGTATTTT. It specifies CASSQETGPTDTQYF.

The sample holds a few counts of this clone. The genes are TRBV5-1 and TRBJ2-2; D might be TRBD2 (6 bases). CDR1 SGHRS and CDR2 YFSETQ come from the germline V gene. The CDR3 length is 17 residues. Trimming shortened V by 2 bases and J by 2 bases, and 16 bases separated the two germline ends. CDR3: CASSLMNLAANTGELFF. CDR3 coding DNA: TGCGCCAGCAGCTTAATGAACTTAGCGGCCAACACCGGGGAGCTGTTTTTT.

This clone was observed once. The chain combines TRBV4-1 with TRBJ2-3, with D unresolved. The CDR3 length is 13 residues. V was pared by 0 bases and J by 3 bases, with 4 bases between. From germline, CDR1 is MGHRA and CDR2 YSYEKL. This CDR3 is CASSQDQTDTQYF. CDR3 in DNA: TGCGCCAGCAGCCAAGATCAGACAGATACGCAGTATTTT.

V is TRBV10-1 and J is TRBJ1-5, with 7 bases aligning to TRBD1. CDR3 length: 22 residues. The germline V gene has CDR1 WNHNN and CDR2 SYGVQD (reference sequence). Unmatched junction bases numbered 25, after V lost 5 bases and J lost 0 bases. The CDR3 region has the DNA TGCGCCAGCAGTATTACGAGGGGGCGGGGTGTCGTGAGCATCTATAGCAATCAGCCCCAGCATTTT. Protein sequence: CASSITRGRGVVSIYSNQPQHF.

The CDR3 DNA is TGCGCCAGCAGCCAGCGAACCCCCTTCCAGGGGCTTAATAATTCACCCCTCCACTTT. Protein: CASSQRTPFQGLNNSPLHF. The chain couples TRBV4-1 to TRBJ1-6; possibly TRBD1 for D (6 bases). The CDR3 spans 19 residues. Deletions cut 3 bases from V and 5 bases from J, with 23 bases between. From germline, CDR1 is MGHRA and CDR2 YSYEKL.

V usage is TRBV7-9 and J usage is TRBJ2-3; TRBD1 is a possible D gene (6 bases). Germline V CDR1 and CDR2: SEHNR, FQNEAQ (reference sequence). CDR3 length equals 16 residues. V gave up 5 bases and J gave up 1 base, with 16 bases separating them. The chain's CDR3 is CASSPSRGWGTDTQYF. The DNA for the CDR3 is TGTGCCAGCAGCCCAAGCAGGGGATGGGGCACAGATACGCAGTATTTT.

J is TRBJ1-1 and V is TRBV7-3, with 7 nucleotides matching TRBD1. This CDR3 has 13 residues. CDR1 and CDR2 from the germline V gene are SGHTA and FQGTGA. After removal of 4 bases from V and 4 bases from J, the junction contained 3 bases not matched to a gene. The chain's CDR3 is CASSSTGRTEAFF. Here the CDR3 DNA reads TGTGCCAGCAGCTCGACAGGGCGCACTGAAGCTTTCTTT.

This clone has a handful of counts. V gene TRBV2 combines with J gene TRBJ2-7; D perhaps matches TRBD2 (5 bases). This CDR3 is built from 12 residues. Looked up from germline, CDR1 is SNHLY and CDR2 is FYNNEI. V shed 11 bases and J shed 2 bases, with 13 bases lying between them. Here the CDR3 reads CASGRGPYEQYF. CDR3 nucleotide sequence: TGTGCCTCGGGGAGAGGGCCCTACGAGCAGTACTTC. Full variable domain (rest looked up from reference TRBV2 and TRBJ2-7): EPEVTQTPSHQVTQMGQEVILRCVPISNHLYFYWYRQILGQKVEFLVSFYNNEISEKSEIFDDQFSVERPDGSNFTLKIRSTKLEDSAMYFCASGRGPYEQYFGPGTRLTVT.

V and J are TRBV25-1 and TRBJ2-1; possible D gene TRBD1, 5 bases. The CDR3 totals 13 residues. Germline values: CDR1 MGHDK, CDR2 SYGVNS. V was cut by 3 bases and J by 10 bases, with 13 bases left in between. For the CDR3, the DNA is TGTGCCAGCAGTGAGTCCCCCTGGGGCGAGCAGTTCTTC. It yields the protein CASSESPWGEQFF.

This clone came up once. The CDR3 region is CASSLDPQTSYEQYF. The CDR3 nucleotides are TGTGCCAGCAGCTTAGACCCACAGACCTCCTACGAGCAGTACTTC. This chain joins TRBV7-3 and TRBJ2-7; D not certain. CDR3 length: 15 residues. V was trimmed by 2 bases and J by 0 bases, leaving 11 bases between them. The germline V gene has CDR1 SGHTA and CDR2 FQGTGA. The full variable domain, rest sourced from reference TRBV7-3 and TRBJ2-7, is GAGVSQTPSNKVTEKGKYVELRCDPISGHTALYWYRQSLGQGPEFLIYFQGTGAADDSGLPNDRFFAVRPEGSVSTLKIQRTERGDSAVYLCASSLDPQTSYEQYFGPGTRLTVT.

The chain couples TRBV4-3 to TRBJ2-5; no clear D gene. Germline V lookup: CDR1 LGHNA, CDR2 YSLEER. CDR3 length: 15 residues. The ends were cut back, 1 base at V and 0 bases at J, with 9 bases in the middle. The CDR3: CASSQVGDNQETQYF. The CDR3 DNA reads TGCGCCAGCAGCCAAGTCGGCGACAACCAAGAGACCCAGTACTTC.

CDR3 DNA sequence: TGCGCCAGCAGCGGCCGGGCCGGGAGGGGCGCAGATACGCAGTATTTT. This sequence encodes CASSGRAGRGADTQYF. The V and J genes are TRBV5-1 and TRBJ2-3; TRBD2 matches at 8 bases. This CDR3 has 16 residues. V lost 4 bases, J lost 4 bases, and 11 bases stayed unmatched. Germline CDR1 SGHRS, CDR2 YFSETQ. Full variable domain (remainder filled in from reference TRBV5-1 and TRBJ2-3): KAGVTQTPRYLIKTRGQQVTLSCSPISGHRSVSWYQQTPGQGLQFLFEYFSETQRNKGNFPGRFSGRQFSNSRSEMNVSTLELGDSALYLCASSGRAGRGADTQYFGPGTRLTVL.

The CDR3 nucleotides read TGTGCCAGCAGCTCCTACCGGGACAGGGGATTCAATGAGCAGTTCTTC. Amino acid sequence: CASSSYRDRGFNEQFF. This chain uses TRBV5-8 with TRBJ2-1, with 10 bases aligning to TRBD1. The germline V gene encodes CDR1 SGHTS and CDR2 YDEGEE. The CDR3 is 16 amino acids. Trimming cost V 3 bases and J 6 bases; bases outside gene matches: 9.

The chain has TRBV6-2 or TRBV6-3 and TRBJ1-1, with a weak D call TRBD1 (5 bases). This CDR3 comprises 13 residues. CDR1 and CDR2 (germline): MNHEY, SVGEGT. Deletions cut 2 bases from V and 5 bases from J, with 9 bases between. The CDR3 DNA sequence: TGTGCCAGCAGTTACCAGGGTCTTACTGAAGCTTTCTTT. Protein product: CASSYQGLTEAFF.

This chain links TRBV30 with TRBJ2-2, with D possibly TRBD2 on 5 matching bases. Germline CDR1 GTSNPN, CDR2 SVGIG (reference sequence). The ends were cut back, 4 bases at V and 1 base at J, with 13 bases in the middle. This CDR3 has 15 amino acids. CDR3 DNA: TGTGCCTGGACCGGGATCGCTTTGAACACCGGGGAGCTGTTTTTT. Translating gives CAWTGIALNTGELFF.

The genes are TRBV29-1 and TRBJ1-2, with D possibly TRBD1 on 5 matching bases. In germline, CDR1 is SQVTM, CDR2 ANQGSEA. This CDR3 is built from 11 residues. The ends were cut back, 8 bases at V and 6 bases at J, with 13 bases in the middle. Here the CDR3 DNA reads TGCAGCTGGGGGGGAACAGATGGCTACACCTTC. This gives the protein CSWGGTDGYTF.

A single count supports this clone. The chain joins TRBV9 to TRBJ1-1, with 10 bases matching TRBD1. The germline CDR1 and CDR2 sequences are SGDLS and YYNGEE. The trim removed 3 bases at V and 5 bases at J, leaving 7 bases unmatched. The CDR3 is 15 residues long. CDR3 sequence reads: CASSAETGGWTEAFF. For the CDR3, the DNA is TGTGCCAGCAGCGCCGAGACAGGGGGCTGGACTGAAGCTTTCTTT.

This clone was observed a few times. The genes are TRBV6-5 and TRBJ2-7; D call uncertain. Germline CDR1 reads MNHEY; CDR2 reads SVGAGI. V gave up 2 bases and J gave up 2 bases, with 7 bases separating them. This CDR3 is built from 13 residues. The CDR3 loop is CASSYGKAYEQYF. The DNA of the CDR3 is TGTGCCAGCAGTTACGGCAAAGCCTACGAGCAGTACTTC.

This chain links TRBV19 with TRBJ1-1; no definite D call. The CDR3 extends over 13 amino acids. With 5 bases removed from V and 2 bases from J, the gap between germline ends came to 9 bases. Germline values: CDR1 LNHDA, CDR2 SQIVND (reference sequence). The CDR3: CASSLYGNTEAFF. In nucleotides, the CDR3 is TGTGCCAGTAGTTTGTACGGTAACACTGAAGCTTTCTTT.

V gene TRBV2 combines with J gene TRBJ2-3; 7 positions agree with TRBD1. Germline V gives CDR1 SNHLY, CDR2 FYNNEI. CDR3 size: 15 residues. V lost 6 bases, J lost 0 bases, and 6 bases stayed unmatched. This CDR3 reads CASSDGQVSTDTQYF. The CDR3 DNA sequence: TGTGCCAGCAGCGACGGACAGGTTAGCACAGATACGCAGTATTTT.

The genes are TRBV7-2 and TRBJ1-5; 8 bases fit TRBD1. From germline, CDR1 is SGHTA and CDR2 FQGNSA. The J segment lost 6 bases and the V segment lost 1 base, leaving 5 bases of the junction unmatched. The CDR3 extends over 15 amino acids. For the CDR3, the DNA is TGTGCCAGCAGCTTAGGGCAGGGGGCGCGTCAGCCCCAGCATTTT. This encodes CASSLGQGARQPQHF.